Presented here are 11 T cell receptor beta chains from one specimen sequenced in a study of blood T cell repertoires in COVID-19 (dated by TCRdb to the early 2020s). Library preparation used the immunoSEQ multiplex PCR assay. The table comes from immuneACCESS by way of TCRdb, which keeps in-frame sequences with V and J called. Part of the clones is missing from these tables; in studies checked, under half for an unresolved V gene and the rest for unknown reasons. In this sample the table shows 250,000 to 350,000 clones, around 91% of which occur a single time. Less than 2.5% of the sample comes from the top ten. Sequences were obtained from PBMCs or T cells enriched from blood (not recorded which). The receptors come from a woman under 30 who had recovered from COVID-19.

This rearrangement joins TRBV19 to TRBJ1-5; 9 bases map to TRBD1. The CDR3 spans 17 residues. V shed 6 bases and J 6 bases; nucleotides not matched to a gene: 15. Germline lookup yields CDR1 LNHDA and CDR2 SQIVND (reference sequence). The CDR3 protein is CASSPIPTGGGGQPQHF. CDR3 DNA sequence: TGTGCCAGTAGCCCCATACCGACAGGGGGGGGCGGTCAGCCCCAGCATTTT.

The chain employs TRBV21-1 and TRBJ1-3; TRBD1, as called in the table, went unchecked against the DNA. TRBV21-1 is recorded as a pseudogene. The CDR3 runs to 15 residues. This chain's CDR3 is CASSAGQLSGNTIYF. In DNA, the CDR3 is TGTGCCAGCAGCGCAGGGCAACTCTCTGGAAACACCATATATTTT.

The chain uses TRBV19 and TRBJ1-2; tentative D call: TRBD1 (6 bases). The CDR3 runs to 16 residues. Trimming stripped 4 bases from V and 0 bases from J, with 15 bases between. Germline CDR1 LNHDA, CDR2 SQIVND (reference sequence). This chain's CDR3 is CASSTQTGVTNYGYTF. Written as DNA, the CDR3 is TGTGCCAGTAGTACGCAGACAGGCGTTACTAACTATGGCTACACCTTC. The whole variable domain, remainder taken from reference TRBV19 and TRBJ1-2, is DGGITQSPKYLFRKEGQNVTLSCEQNLNHDAMYWYRQDPGQGLRLIYYSQIVNDFQKGDIAEGYSVSREKKESFPLTVTSAQKNPTAFYLCASSTQTGVTNYGYTFGSGTRLTVV.

This sequence joins TRBV5-1 and TRBJ2-3, with 9 bases that match TRBD1. Germline CDR1 and CDR2: SGHRS and YFSETQ. The CDR3 covers 12 residues. After removal of 4 bases from V and 10 bases from J, the junction contained 4 bases not matched to a gene. This CDR3 reads CASSPGQGAQYF. Here the CDR3 DNA reads TGCGCCAGCAGCCCGGGACAGGGCGCGCAGTATTTT.

V is TRBV19 and J is TRBJ2-1; D is perhaps TRBD2 (6 bases). In germline, CDR1 is LNHDA, CDR2 SQIVND (reference sequence). Trimming shortened V by 4 bases and J by 6 bases, and 16 bases separated the two germline ends. The CDR3 length is 15 residues. The CDR3 spells CASSKSRVRGNEQFF. In DNA form, the CDR3 reads TGTGCCAGTAGTAAAAGCAGGGTGCGGGGCAATGAGCAGTTCTTC.

The V call is TRBV2, the J call TRBJ1-1; 9 bases map to TRBD1. The germline V gene encodes CDR1 SNHLY and CDR2 FYNNEI. CDR3 length: 14 residues. The junction had 4 bases not matched to a gene; V was cut back by 4 bases and J by 4 bases. CDR3 amino acids: CASSAEQGATEAFF. The CDR3, as DNA: TGTGCCAGCAGTGCCGAACAGGGGGCCACTGAAGCTTTCTTT.

The gene calls are TRBV20-1 and TRBJ1-1, with D possibly TRBD1 on 5 matching bases. Germline CDR1 DFQATT, CDR2 SNEGSKA (reference sequence). V lost 3 bases, J lost 1 base, and 15 bases lay in between. The CDR3 loop spans 15 amino acids. CDR3 nucleotides: TGCAGTGCTAGTTACGCCGGCCAGGGGAACACTGAAGCTTTCTTT. It yields the protein CSASYAGQGNTEAFF.

The rearrangement uses TRBV6-5 and TRBJ2-5, with TRBD2 matching over 9 bases. This CDR3 has 15 residues. Germline V gene data show CDR1 as MNHEY and CDR2 as SVGAGI. The V and J ends lost 4 bases and 2 bases, in that order; junction bases with no gene match: 5. The CDR3 reads CASSLAGARQETQYF. The CDR3 region has the DNA TGTGCCAGCAGTTTAGCGGGGGCCCGTCAAGAGACCCAGTACTTC.

V is TRBV18 and J is TRBJ2-7, with TRBD1 identical over 7 bases. The CDR3 spans 14 residues. Germline V lookup: CDR1 KGHSH, CDR2 LQKENI. Unmatched junction bases numbered 6, after V lost 4 bases and J lost 3 bases. The CDR3 DNA reads as TGTGCCAGCTCACTGACAGGGCCCCTCTACGAGCAGTACTTC. Its protein product is CASSLTGPLYEQYF.

Only one count was recorded for this clone. The same CDR3 also results from other DNA sequences found in this sample. The V and J genes are TRBV5-1 and TRBJ1-2; TRBD1 aligns across 7 bases. The CDR3 length is 13 residues. The V and J ends lost 0 bases and 8 bases, in that order; junction bases with no gene match: 4. Germline CDR1 SGHRS, CDR2 YFSETQ. The CDR3 loop reads CASSLGQGLGYTF. CDR3 sequence (DNA): TGCGCCAGCAGCTTGGGACAGGGTCTCGGCTACACCTTC.

The J gene is TRBJ1-1, the V gene TRBV5-8; D gene unclear. The CDR3 consists of 14 residues. V lost 0 bases and J lost 4, with 10 bases in between. Germline V gives CDR1 SGHTS, CDR2 YDEGEE. The CDR3 DNA reads as TGTGCCAGCAGCTTGGGGATCCGGGGCACTGAAGCTTTCTTT. It translates to CASSLGIRGTEAFF.